The present entry profiles one T cell receptor (beta chain) with its context. The ends lost 3 bases at V and 4 bases at J; junction bases unmatched: 5. The CDR3 length is 14 residues. From germline, CDR1 is SGDLS and CDR2 YYNGEE. This specimen comes from a study of CD8 T cells in Susac syndrome. cDNA came from roughly 0.47 to 1 ug RNA primed by random hexamers. TCRdb redid the calling of the immunoSEQ multiplex PCR reads with MiXCR, one entry per CDR3 protein. Of approximately 200,000 distinct CDR3 sequences in the sample, about 95% were seen once. This sequence originates from a human donor with multiple sclerosis. This sequence joins TRBV9 and TRBJ2-5, with TRBD1 matching over 8 bases. The specimen sequenced was CD4+ T cells from PBMCs. The CDR3 DNA follows: TGTGCCAGCAGCGATTATACAGGGGGAGAGACCCAGTACTTC. Residues: CASSDYTGGETQYF.